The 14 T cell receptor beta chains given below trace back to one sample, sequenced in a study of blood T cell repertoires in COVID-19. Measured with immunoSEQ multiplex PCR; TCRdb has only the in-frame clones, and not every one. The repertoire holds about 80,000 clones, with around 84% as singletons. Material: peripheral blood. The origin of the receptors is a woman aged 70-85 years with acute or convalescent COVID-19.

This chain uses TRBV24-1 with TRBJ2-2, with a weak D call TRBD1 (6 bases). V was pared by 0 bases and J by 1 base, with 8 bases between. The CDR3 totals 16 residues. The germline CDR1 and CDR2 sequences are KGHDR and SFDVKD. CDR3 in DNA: TGTGCCACCAGTGATTTGGGCAGGGGGAACACCGGGGAGCTGTTTTTT. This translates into CATSDLGRGNTGELFF.

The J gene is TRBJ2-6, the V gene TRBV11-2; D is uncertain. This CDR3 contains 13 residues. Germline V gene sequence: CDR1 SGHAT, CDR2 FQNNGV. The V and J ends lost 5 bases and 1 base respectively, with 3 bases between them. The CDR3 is CASSQSGANVLTF. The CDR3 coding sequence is TGTGCCAGCAGCCAGTCTGGGGCCAACGTCCTGACTTTC.

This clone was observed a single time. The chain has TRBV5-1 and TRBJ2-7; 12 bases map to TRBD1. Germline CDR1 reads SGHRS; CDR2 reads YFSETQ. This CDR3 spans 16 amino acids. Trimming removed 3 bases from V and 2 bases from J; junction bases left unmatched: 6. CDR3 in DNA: TGCGCCAGCAGCTCCTTCCGGGACAGGGGGCCCTACGAGCAGTACTTC. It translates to CASSSFRDRGPYEQYF.

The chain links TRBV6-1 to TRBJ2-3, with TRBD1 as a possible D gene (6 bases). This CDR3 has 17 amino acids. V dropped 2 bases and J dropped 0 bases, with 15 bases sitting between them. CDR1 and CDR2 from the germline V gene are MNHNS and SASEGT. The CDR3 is CASSERRTAPSTDTQYF. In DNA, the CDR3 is TGTGCCAGCAGTGAACGCAGGACAGCCCCTAGCACAGATACGCAGTATTTT.

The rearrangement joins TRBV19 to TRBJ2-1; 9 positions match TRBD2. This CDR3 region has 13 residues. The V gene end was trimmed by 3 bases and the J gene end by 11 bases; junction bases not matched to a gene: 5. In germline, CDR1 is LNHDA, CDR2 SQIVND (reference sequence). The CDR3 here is CASSILAGYQQFF. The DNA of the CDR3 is TGTGCCAGTAGTATCCTAGCGGGATATCAGCAGTTCTTC.

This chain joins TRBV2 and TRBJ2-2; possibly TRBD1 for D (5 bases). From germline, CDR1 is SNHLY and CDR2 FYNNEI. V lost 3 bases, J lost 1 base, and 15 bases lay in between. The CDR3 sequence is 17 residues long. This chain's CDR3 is CASSDGAAGQNTGELFF. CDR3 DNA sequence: TGTGCCAGCAGTGATGGGGCCGCAGGGCAGAACACCGGGGAGCTGTTTTTT.

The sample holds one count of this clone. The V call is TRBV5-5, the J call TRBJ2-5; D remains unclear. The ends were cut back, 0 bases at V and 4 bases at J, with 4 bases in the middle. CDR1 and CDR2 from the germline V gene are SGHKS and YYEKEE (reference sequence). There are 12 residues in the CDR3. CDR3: CASSLGAETQYF. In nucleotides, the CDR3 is TGTGCCAGCAGCTTGGGGGCAGAGACCCAGTACTTC.

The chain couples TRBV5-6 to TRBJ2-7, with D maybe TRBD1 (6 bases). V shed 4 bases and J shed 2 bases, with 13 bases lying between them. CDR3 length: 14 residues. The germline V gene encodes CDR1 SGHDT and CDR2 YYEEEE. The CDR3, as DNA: TGTGCCAGCAGCGTCGACAGGCGAACCTACGAGCAGTACTTC. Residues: CASSVDRRTYEQYF.

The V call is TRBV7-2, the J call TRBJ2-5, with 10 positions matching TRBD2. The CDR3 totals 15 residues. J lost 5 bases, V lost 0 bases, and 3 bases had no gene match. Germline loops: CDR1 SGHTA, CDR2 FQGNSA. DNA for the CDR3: TGTGCCAGCAGCTTAGCTAGCGGGAGGCGGGAGACCCAGTACTTC. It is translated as CASSLASGRRETQYF.

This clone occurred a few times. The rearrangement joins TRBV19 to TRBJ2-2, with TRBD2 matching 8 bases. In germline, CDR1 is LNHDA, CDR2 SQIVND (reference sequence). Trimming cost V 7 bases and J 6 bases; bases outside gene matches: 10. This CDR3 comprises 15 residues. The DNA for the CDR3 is TGTGCCAGTAAGGGAATTAGCGGGATCGCCGGGGAGCTGTTTTTT. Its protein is CASKGISGIAGELFF.

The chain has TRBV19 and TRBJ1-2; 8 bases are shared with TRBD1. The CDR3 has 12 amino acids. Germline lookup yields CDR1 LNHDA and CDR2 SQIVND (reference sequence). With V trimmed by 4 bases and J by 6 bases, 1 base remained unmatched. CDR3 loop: CASSTGGDGYTF. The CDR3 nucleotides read TGTGCCAGTAGTACAGGGGGCGATGGCTACACCTTC.

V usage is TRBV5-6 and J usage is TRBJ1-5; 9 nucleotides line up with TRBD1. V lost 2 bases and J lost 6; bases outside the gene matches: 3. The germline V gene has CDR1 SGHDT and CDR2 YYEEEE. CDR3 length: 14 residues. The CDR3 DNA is TGTGCCAGCAGCTTACAGGGGGCTATTCAGCCCCAGCATTTT. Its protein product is CASSLQGAIQPQHF. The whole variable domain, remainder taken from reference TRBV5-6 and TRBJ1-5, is DAGVTQSPTHLIKTRGQQVTLRCSPKSGHDTVSWYQQALGQGPQFIFQYYEEEERQRGNFPDRFSGHQFPNYSSELNVNALLLGDSALYLCASSLQGAIQPQHFGDGTRLSIL.

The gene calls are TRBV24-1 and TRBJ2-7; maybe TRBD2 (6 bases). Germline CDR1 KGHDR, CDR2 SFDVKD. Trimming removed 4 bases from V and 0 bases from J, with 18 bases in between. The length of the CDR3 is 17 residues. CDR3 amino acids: CATSETPGGSSSYEQYF. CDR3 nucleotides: TGTGCCACCAGTGAGACTCCCGGGGGTTCTTCCTCCTACGAGCAGTACTTC.

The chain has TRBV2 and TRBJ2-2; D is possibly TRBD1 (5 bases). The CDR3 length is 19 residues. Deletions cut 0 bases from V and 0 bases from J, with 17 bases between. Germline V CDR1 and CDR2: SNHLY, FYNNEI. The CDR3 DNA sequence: TGTGCCAGCAGTGAAGCGGAAGGGTTTGGACACACGAACACCGGGGAGCTGTTTTTT. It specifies CASSEAEGFGHTNTGELFF.